Listed below are T cell receptor beta chains from one sample, sequenced in a study of vaccination and CD4 T cells after COVID-19. TCRdb ran MiXCR on the PCR reads and lists one entry per CDR3 protein. This table has approximately 14,000 distinct CDR3 sequences, about 56% appearing once. These receptors are not linked to any known antigen. The sequenced sample was CD4+ T cells from blood, cultured in vitro, obtained before SARS-CoV-2 vaccination. The receptors stem from a human donor who had recovered from COVID-19. Both conserved end residues are part of each CDR3. The D gene is left open where the match is weak. Clone sizes are given selectively: once, few, many, or a class where the clone is expanded.

d_gene: TRBD1
v_gene: TRBV7-9
j_gene: TRBJ1-1
abundance: few
CDR3aa: CASSLQGAGNTEAFF
CDR3nt: TGTGCCAGCAGCCTTCAGGGGGCCGGGAACACTGAAGCTTTCTTT

d_gene: TRBD1
v_gene: TRBV19
j_gene: TRBJ1-1
abundance: -
CDR3aa: CASKTGTGVGNTEAFF
CDR3nt: TGTGCCAGTAAAACCGGGACAGGGGTCGGTAACACTGAAGCTTTCTTT

d_gene: -
v_gene: TRBV27
j_gene: TRBJ2-7
abundance: -
CDR3aa: CASSLSSGGFGLFEQYF
CDR3nt: TGTGCCAGCAGTTTATCGTCGGGGGGCTTCGGTCTTTTCGAGCAGTACTTC

d_gene: -
v_gene: TRBV7-9
j_gene: TRBJ2-5
abundance: few
CDR3aa: CASSLDMPETQYF
CDR3nt: TGTGCCAGCAGCTTAGATATGCCGGAGACCCAGTACTTC

d_gene: -
v_gene: TRBV20-1
j_gene: TRBJ1-1
abundance: -
CDR3aa: CSARQGTNTEAFF
CDR3nt: TGCAGTGCTAGACAGGGGACGAACACTGAAGCTTTCTTT

d_gene: TRBD1
v_gene: TRBV7-2
j_gene: TRBJ2-1
abundance: -
CDR3aa: CASSRAGGEQFF
CDR3nt: TGTGCCAGCAGTCGGGCAGGGGGTGAGCAGTTCTTC

d_gene: TRBD2
v_gene: TRBV7-3
j_gene: TRBJ2-5
abundance: -
CDR3aa: CASSPGLAETQYF
CDR3nt: TGTGCCAGCAGCCCAGGACTAGCTGAGACCCAGTACTTC

d_gene: -
v_gene: TRBV20-1
j_gene: TRBJ2-4
abundance: -
CDR3aa: CSARSGKGDIQYF
CDR3nt: TGCAGTGCTCGCAGCGGTAAGGGTGACATTCAGTACTTC

d_gene: -
v_gene: TRBV6-2/TRBV6-3
j_gene: TRBJ1-5
abundance: few
CDR3aa: CASSLGAGATIGNQPQHF
CDR3nt: TGTGCCAGCAGTCTAGGGGCAGGCGCTACGATAGGCAATCAGCCCCAGCATTTT

d_gene: -
v_gene: TRBV7-2
j_gene: TRBJ1-1
abundance: few
CDR3aa: CASSKPGQNTEAFF
CDR3nt: TGTGCCAGCAGCAAACCGGGCCAGAACACTGAAGCTTTCTTT

d_gene: -
v_gene: TRBV20-1
j_gene: TRBJ1-5
abundance: medium-sized
CDR3aa: CSAVGQLNFNQPQHF
CDR3nt: TGCAGTGCTGTCGGACAGTTAAACTTCAATCAGCCCCAGCATTTT

d_gene: -
v_gene: TRBV19
j_gene: TRBJ1-6
abundance: -
CDR3aa: CASRSVNSPLHF
CDR3nt: TGTGCCAGTAGGTCGGTTAATTCACCCCTCCACTTT

d_gene: -
v_gene: TRBV28
j_gene: TRBJ1-6
abundance: few
CDR3aa: CASSLVQGPYNSPLHF
CDR3nt: TGTGCCAGCAGTTTGGTGCAGGGCCCCTATAATTCACCCCTCCACTTT

d_gene: TRBD1
v_gene: TRBV20-1
j_gene: TRBJ1-1
abundance: few
CDR3aa: CSAFGQGDTEAFF
CDR3nt: TGCAGTGCCTTTGGACAGGGGGACACTGAAGCTTTCTTT

d_gene: -
v_gene: TRBV20-1
j_gene: TRBJ1-4
abundance: -
CDR3aa: CSASGRTTANEKLFF
CDR3nt: TGCAGTGCTAGCGGCAGGACCACAGCTAATGAAAAACTGTTTTTT

d_gene: -
v_gene: TRBV21-1
j_gene: TRBJ2-3
abundance: -
CDR3aa: CASSKRVAGRRPMTQYF
CDR3nt: TGTGCCAGCAGCAAAAGGGTAGCGGGGAGACGACCTATGACGCAGTATTTT

d_gene: TRBD2
v_gene: TRBV29-1
j_gene: TRBJ2-1
abundance: few
CDR3aa: CSVPDGGRASYNEQFF
CDR3nt: TGCAGCGTGCCCGACGGCGGGAGGGCATCCTACAATGAGCAGTTCTTC

d_gene: -
v_gene: TRBV24-1
j_gene: TRBJ2-5
abundance: -
CDR3aa: CATSEAQETQYF
CDR3nt: TGTGCCACCAGTGAGGCACAAGAGACCCAGTACTTC

d_gene: TRBD1
v_gene: TRBV7-2
j_gene: TRBJ1-6
abundance: -
CDR3aa: CASSYRADRVNSPLHF
CDR3nt: TGTGCCAGCAGCTACCGCGCGGACAGGGTAAATTCACCCCTCCACTTT

d_gene: TRBD1
v_gene: TRBV2
j_gene: TRBJ2-5
abundance: -
CDR3aa: CASLGGRDRVSETQYF
CDR3nt: TGTGCCAGCTTGGGGGGTCGGGACAGGGTCTCAGAGACCCAGTACTTC

d_gene: -
v_gene: TRBV27
j_gene: TRBJ2-7
abundance: -
CDR3aa: CASSSGVRIYEQYF
CDR3nt: TGTGCCAGCAGTTCAGGGGTTCGCATCTACGAGCAGTACTTC

d_gene: TRBD1
v_gene: TRBV20-1
j_gene: TRBJ1-2
abundance: few
CDR3aa: CSATNRGGYTF
CDR3nt: TGCAGTGCTACAAACAGGGGGGGCTACACCTTC

d_gene: TRBD2
v_gene: TRBV7-9
j_gene: TRBJ2-1
abundance: -
CDR3aa: CASSLRLAGGNEQFF
CDR3nt: TGTGCCAGCAGCTTAAGGCTAGCGGGAGGGAATGAGCAGTTCTTC

d_gene: -
v_gene: TRBV6-2/TRBV6-3
j_gene: TRBJ1-5
abundance: -
CDR3aa: CASSQSGPDQPQHF
CDR3nt: TGTGCCAGCAGTCAATCGGGACCCGATCAGCCCCAGCATTTT

d_gene: -
v_gene: TRBV20-1
j_gene: TRBJ2-3
abundance: -
CDR3aa: CSARVSGSDTQYF
CDR3nt: TGCAGTGCTAGAGTGAGCGGGTCCGATACGCAGTATTTT

d_gene: -
v_gene: TRBV6-1
j_gene: TRBJ2-7
abundance: few
CDR3aa: CASSEAEEYF
CDR3nt: TGTGCCAGCAGTGAGGCTGAGGAGTACTTC

d_gene: TRBD1
v_gene: TRBV2
j_gene: TRBJ1-1
abundance: -
CDR3aa: CASSGPGQTNTEAFF
CDR3nt: TGTGCCAGCAGTGGACCGGGACAGACTAACACTGAAGCTTTCTTT

d_gene: -
v_gene: TRBV19
j_gene: TRBJ1-2
abundance: few
CDR3aa: CASYRGYGYTF
CDR3nt: TGTGCCAGTTATCGAGGCTATGGCTACACCTTC

d_gene: -
v_gene: TRBV7-6
j_gene: TRBJ2-5
abundance: -
CDR3aa: CASSSQLREETQYF
CDR3nt: TGTGCCAGCAGCTCACAGCTCAGGGAGGAGACCCAGTACTTC